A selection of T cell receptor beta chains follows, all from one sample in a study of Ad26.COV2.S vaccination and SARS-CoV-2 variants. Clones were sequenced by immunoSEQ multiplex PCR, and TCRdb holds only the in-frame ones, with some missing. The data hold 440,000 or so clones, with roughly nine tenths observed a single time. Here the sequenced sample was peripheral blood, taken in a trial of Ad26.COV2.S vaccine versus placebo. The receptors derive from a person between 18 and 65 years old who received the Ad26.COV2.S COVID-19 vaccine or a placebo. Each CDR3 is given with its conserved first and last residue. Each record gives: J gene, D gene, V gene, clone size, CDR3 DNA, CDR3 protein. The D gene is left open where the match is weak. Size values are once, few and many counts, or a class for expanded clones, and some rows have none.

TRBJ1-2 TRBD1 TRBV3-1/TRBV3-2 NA TGTGCCAGCAGCCCCCGGGACAGAAGAAACTATGGCTACACCTTC CASSPRDRRNYGYTF
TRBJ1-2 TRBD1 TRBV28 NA TGTGCCAGCAGGGCCGGGACAGAGATTTATGGCTACACCTTC CASRAGTEIYGYTF
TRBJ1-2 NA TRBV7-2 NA TGTGCCAGCAGCTTAGAATTAACAGGGTTAACGGGCTACACCTTC CASSLELTGLTGYTF
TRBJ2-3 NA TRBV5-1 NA TGCGCCAGCAGCCTCGGGACCGTACCAGATACGCAGTATTTT CASSLGTVPDTQYF
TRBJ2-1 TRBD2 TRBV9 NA TGTGCCAGCAGCGTAGGACTAGCGGGAGGGTTCTCCTACAATGAGCAGTTCTTC CASSVGLAGGFSYNEQFF
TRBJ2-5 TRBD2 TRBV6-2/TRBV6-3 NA TGTGCCAGCAGCACACCGGGACTAGCTCTAGAGACCCAGTACTTC CASSTPGLALETQYF
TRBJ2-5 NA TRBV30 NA TGTGCCTGGAGCCAACGGAGGCCCGGGGAAGAGACCCAGTACTTC CAWSQRRPGEETQYF
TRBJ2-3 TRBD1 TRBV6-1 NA TGTGCCAGCAGTGAATTGGCCCCAGGACAGGGGGCAGATACGCAGTATTTT CASSELAPGQGADTQYF
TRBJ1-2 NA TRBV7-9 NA TGTGCCAGCAGCTTAAAGGAGGGGGGGAACTATGGCTACACCTTC CASSLKEGGNYGYTF
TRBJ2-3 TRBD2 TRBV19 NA TGTGCCAGTAGTAATTTCCAGCGGGACTCGGTAGATACGCAGTATTTT CASSNFQRDSVDTQYF
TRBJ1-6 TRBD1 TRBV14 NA TGTGCCAGCAGCCAGGATCCGGGACAGGGATCACCCCTCCACTTT CASSQDPGQGSPLHF
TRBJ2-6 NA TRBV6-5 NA TGTGCCAGCAGTTACCAGGGGCCTGGGGCCAACGTCCTGACTTTC CASSYQGPGANVLTF
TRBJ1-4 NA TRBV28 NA TGTGCCAGCAGTGCGCAGGGGTGGGGAAAACTGTTTTTT CASSAQGWGKLFF
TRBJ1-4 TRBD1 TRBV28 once TGTGCCAGCACCAAAGGGACAGGGGGCGTGGGGTCTGAAAAACTGTTTTTT CASTKGTGGVGSEKLFF
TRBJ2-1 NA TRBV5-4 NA TGTGCCAGCAGTTTCCCTTCGCGGGGTAACAATGAGCAGTTCTTC CASSFPSRGNNEQFF
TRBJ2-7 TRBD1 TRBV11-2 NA TGTGCCAGCAGCCCCCGGGACAGTTGGTTCTACGAGCAGTACTTC CASSPRDSWFYEQYF
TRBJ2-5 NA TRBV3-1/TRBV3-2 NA TGTGCCAGCAGCCACCGGGAGACCCAGTACTTC CASSHRETQYF
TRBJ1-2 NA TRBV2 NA TGTGCCACCCTAGTAGCGGGGTTATATGGCTACACCTTC CATLVAGLYGYTF
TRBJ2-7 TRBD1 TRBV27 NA TGTGCCAGCAGTTCGCCGGGACAGGGGATTTACGAGCAGTACTTC CASSSPGQGIYEQYF
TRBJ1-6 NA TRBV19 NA TGTGCCAGTAGTATAGATAATTCACCCCTCCACTTT CASSIDNSPLHF
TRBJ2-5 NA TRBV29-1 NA TGCAGCGTTGGGCACAATTCGGGAGAAGAGACCCAGTACTTC CSVGHNSGEETQYF
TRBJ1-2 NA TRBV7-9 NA TGTGCCAGCAGCTCGGGAGGTCCTAACTATGGCTACACCTTC CASSSGGPNYGYTF
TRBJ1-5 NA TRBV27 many TGTGCCAGCAGTGACACTGCGGGTCAGCCCCAGCATTTT CASSDTAGQPQHF
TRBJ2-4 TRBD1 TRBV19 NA TGTGCCAGTAGTACCCAGGACAGGGGGGATTTTGATATTCAGTACTTC CASSTQDRGDFDIQYF
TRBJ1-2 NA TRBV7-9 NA TGTGCCAGCAGGGAGGTCCCCTCCGATGGCTACACCTTC CASREVPSDGYTF